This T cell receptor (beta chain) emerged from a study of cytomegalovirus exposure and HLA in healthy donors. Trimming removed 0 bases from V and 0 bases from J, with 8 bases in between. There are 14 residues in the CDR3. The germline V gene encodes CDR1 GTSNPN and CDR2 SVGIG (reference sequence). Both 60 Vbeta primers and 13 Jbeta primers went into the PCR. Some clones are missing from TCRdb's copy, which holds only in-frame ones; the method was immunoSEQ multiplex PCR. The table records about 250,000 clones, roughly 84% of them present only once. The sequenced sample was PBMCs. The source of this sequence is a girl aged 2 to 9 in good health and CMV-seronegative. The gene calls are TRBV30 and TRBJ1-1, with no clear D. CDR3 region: CAWSVQRVNTEAFF. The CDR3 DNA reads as TGTGCCTGGAGTGTACAGAGAGTGAACACTGAAGCTTTCTTT.